This TCR beta chain stems from a study of regulatory T cells in long-lasting Graves disease. This CDR3 spans 16 amino acids. J lost 4 bases, V lost 7 bases, and 13 bases had no gene match. Germline-derived CDR1 and CDR2 are MNHEY and SMNVEV (reference sequence). Combining iRepertoire HTBI primers with Arm-PCR of CDR3 regions, the authors built TCR beta libraries. Per the original data handling: Sequenced samples collectively carried roughly 63 TRBV and about 15 TRBJ segments. One entry per CDR3 protein results from TCRdb running MiXCR on the multiplex PCR reads. In this record, the V and J calls reflect TCRdb's handling and not the investigators' own analysis. The sample carries about 470,000 distinct CDR3 sequences, roughly 21% recorded once. Findings and caveats of the study: Among the persistent patients, roughly 2,500 public clonotypes were shared, more than the roughly 900 shared among new patients. Favored usage of TRBV28, TRBJ1-2 and TRBJ2-5 was recorded in persistent disease.

This clonotype was observed a few times. What it binds is not known. The time point is: persistent/refractory GD, antithyroid drugs over 5 years with positive TRAb. The authors made the TCR library using RNA they extracted from PBMCs. Clinicians diagnosed Graves' disease using American Thyroid Association guidelines. The material was peripheral blood mononuclear cells (PBMCs), obtained when the disease was refractory, from a patient treated with antithyroid drugs. V is TRBV27 and J is TRBJ2-3; 8 positions agree with TRBD1. This clonotype originated in a female donor with Graves disease. CDR3 amino acids: CASISRTGSLADTQYF. The CDR3 DNA sequence: TGTGCCAGCATTTCGAGGACAGGGAGTCTGGCAGATACGCAGTATTTT.